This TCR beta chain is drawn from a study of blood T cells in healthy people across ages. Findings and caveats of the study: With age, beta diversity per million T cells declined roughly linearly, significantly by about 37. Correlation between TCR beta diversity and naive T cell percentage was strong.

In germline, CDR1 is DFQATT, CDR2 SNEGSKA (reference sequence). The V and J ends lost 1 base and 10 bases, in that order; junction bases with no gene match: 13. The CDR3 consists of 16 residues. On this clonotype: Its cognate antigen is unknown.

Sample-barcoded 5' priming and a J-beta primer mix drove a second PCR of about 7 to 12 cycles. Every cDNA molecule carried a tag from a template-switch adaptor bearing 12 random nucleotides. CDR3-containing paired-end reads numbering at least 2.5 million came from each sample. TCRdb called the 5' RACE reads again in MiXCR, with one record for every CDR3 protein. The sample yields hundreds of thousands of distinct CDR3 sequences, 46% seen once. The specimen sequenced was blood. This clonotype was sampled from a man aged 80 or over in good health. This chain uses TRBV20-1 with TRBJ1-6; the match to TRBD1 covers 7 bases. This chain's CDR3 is CSARVDRRGRGSPLHF. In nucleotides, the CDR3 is TGCAGTGCTAGAGTTGATCGGAGGGGGCGCGGCTCACCCCTCCACTTT.